This T cell receptor (beta chain) came from a study of CD8+CD57+ T cells in acquired aplastic anemia. The use of genomic DNA as template underpinned the TCR beta VDJ and CDR3 profiling. In TCRdb, the reads were re-called with MiXCR into one record per CDR3 protein. The top ten clones hold roughly 15% of a sample with around 200,000 distinct CDR3 sequences, approximately 52% of them seen once. This clonotype was found a few times. After removal of 4 bases from V and 8 bases from J, the junction contained 4 bases not matched to a gene. CDR3 length: 14 amino acids. Germline loops: CDR1 SGHVS, CDR2 FQNEAQ.

The chain employs TRBV7-8 and TRBJ2-1; 11 nucleotides align to TRBD2. This clonotype originated in a human donor in good health, serving as a control. The sample taken for sequencing was sorted CD4+, CD8+, or CD8+CD57+ T cells (not recorded which) from PBMCs. Here the CDR3 DNA reads TGTGCCAGCAGCTCTAGCGGGGGGCTTCATGAGCAGTTCTTC. This translates into CASSSSGGLHEQFF.